The 23 T cell receptor beta chains reported below all come from one sample, sequenced in a study of shared clonotypes between healthy human individuals. Positively selected for CCR7, the CD45RO-negative cells used as naive CD8 cells excluded terminally differentiated effector memory CD45RA+ cells. Method: immunoSEQ multiplex PCR; TCRdb's copy keeps in-frame clones and lacks some. This table has about 700,000 clones, 92% appearing once. Sequencing input: naive CD8+ T cells sorted from blood. The receptors were gathered from a man younger than 40 in good health.

The V gene is TRBV25-1, the J gene TRBJ1-1; D is uncertain. Trimming left V 3 bases short and J 3 bases short, with 8 bases between. The CDR3 totals 13 residues. Germline assignment: CDR1 MGHDK and CDR2 SYGVNS. CDR3 sequence: CASSDTRYTEAFF. The CDR3 region has the DNA TGTGCCAGCAGTGATACCCGTTACACTGAAGCTTTCTTT.

J is TRBJ2-5 and V is TRBV7-8; D is possibly TRBD1 or TRBD2 (5 bases each). The CDR3 runs 16 residues. V dropped 6 bases and J dropped 4 bases, with 21 bases sitting between them. CDR1 and CDR2 from the germline V gene are SGHVS and FQNEAQ. CDR3 region: CASRGRLSPGTETQYF. The DNA of the CDR3 is TGTGCCAGCAGGGGTAGACTCTCCCCCGGGACAGAGACCCAGTACTTC.

V usage is TRBV5-5 and J usage is TRBJ2-7; no clear D. Per germline, CDR1 SGHKS and CDR2 YYEKEE (reference sequence). Trimming removed 1 base at V and 0 bases at J, with 11 bases between. CDR3 length: 15 residues. This chain's CDR3 is CASSLLGKGSYEQYF. In DNA form, the CDR3 reads TGTGCCAGCAGCTTGTTAGGGAAGGGCTCCTACGAGCAGTACTTC. Full variable domain (rest looked up from reference TRBV5-5 and TRBJ2-7): DAGVTQSPTHLIKTRGQQVTLRCSPISGHKSVSWYQQVLGQGPQFIFQYYEKEERGRGNFPDRFSARQFPNYSSELNVNALLLGDSALYLCASSLLGKGSYEQYFGPGTRLTVT.

The chain recombines TRBV7-2 with TRBJ2-4; no clear D gene. The germline V gene encodes CDR1 SGHTA and CDR2 FQGNSA. Trimming stripped 1 base from V and 4 bases from J, with 5 bases between. The CDR3 totals 13 residues. Here the CDR3 reads CASSLVGKNIQYF. CDR3 coding DNA: TGTGCCAGCAGCTTAGTAGGGAAAAACATTCAGTACTTC.

The chain links TRBV21-1 to TRBJ2-7. TRBV21-1 is assigned pseudogene status. The CDR3 covers 14 residues. CDR3 DNA: TGTGCCAGCAGCGCGGGGACACCTTCCTACGAGCAGTACTTC. Translation gives CASSAGTPSYEQYF.

The chain carries TRBV27 and TRBJ1-4; D is unresolved. Germline CDR1 MNHEY, CDR2 SMNVEV (reference sequence). This CDR3 comprises 13 residues. V was pared by 0 bases and J by 8 bases, with 7 bases between. The CDR3 DNA follows: TGTGCCAGCAGTTTATCTAGGGTCGAAAAACTGTTTTTT. Protein sequence: CASSLSRVEKLFF. The full variable domain, with the rest looked up from reference TRBV27 and TRBJ1-4, is EAQVTQNPRYLITVTGKKLTVTCSQNMNHEYMSWYRQDPGLGLRQIYYSMNVEVTDKGDVPEGYKVSRKEKRNFPLILESPSPNQTSLYFCASSLSRVEKLFFGSGTQLSVL.

This sequence joins TRBV9 and TRBJ2-7, with D possibly being TRBD2 (6 bases). Trimming took off 3 bases at V and 3 bases at J, with 16 bases between the two ends. The CDR3 is 15 amino acids. Germline V CDR1 and CDR2: SGDLS, YYNGEE. As DNA, the CDR3 is TGTGCCAGCAGCGCTGGAGGTGGGACTGGCTACGAGCAGTACTTC. Translated, it gives CASSAGGGTGYEQYF.

The rearrangement links TRBV7-3 to TRBJ2-7, with D tentatively TRBD1 (6 bases). The CDR3 sequence is 15 residues long. The ends were cut back, 5 bases at V and 3 bases at J, with 17 bases in the middle. Germline V lookup: CDR1 SGHTA, CDR2 FQGTGA. The CDR3, as DNA: TGTGCCAGCAGCCCATCCCCAGGGGCTAGCTACGAGCAGTACTTC. Residues: CASSPSPGASYEQYF.

Only one count was recorded for this clone. The J gene is TRBJ2-7, the V gene TRBV28; D may correspond to TRBD1 or TRBD2 (5 bases each). With 5 bases removed from V and 0 bases from J, the gap between germline ends came to 11 bases. The CDR3 is 14 amino acids. Germline-derived CDR1 and CDR2 are MDHEN and SYDVKM. CDR3: CASSSRDGSYEQYF. CDR3 in DNA: TGTGCCAGCAGTAGCCGGGACGGCTCCTACGAGCAGTACTTC. The variable domain in full, completed from reference TRBV28 and TRBJ2-7, reads DVKVTQSSRYLVKRTGEKVFLECVQDMDHENMFWYRQDPGLGLRLIYFSYDVKMKEKGDIPEGYSVSREKKERFSLILESASTNQTSMYLCASSSRDGSYEQYFGPGTRLTVT.

The V call is TRBV7-3, the J call TRBJ2-1; D gene uncertain. Trimming pared 1 base from V and 0 bases from J, leaving 4 bases between. The CDR3 sequence is 14 residues long. Germline values: CDR1 SGHTA, CDR2 FQGTGA. Here the CDR3 reads CASSLSPSYNEQFF. The DNA of the CDR3 is TGTGCCAGCAGCTTAAGCCCCTCCTACAATGAGCAGTTCTTC.

V and J are TRBV4-3 and TRBJ2-1, with 8 nucleotides matching TRBD2. This CDR3 contains 17 residues. V dropped 4 bases and J dropped 10; count of bases not matched to a gene: 18. In germline, CDR1 is LGHNA, CDR2 YSLEER. Here the CDR3 DNA reads TGCGCCAGCAGCCCAGGTCCTACACGGGAGGGCCAGGAAGAGCAGTTCTTC. This codes for CASSPGPTREGQEEQFF.

This chain connects TRBV14 to TRBJ2-3, with 7 bases matching TRBD2. With 3 bases clipped from V and 6 bases from J, the junction kept 3 bases outside the gene matches. The germline CDR1 and CDR2 sequences are SGHDN and FVKESK. CDR3 length: 13 residues. CDR3 in amino acids: CASSQGGVDTQYF. The DNA of the CDR3 is TGTGCCAGCAGCCAGGGAGGGGTGGATACGCAGTATTTT.

As for this clone: Other DNA sequences in the sample encode the same CDR3. The rearrangement uses TRBV9 and TRBJ2-3; the match to TRBD2 covers 7 bases. The germline gives CDR1 SGDLS, CDR2 YYNGEE. This CDR3 region has 15 residues. Trimming removed 0 bases from V and 0 bases from J; junction bases left unmatched: 1. The CDR3 region is CASSVGGRSTDTQYF. The CDR3 bases are TGTGCCAGCAGCGTAGGCGGGAGAAGCACAGATACGCAGTATTTT. The variable domain in full, completed from reference TRBV9 and TRBJ2-3, reads DSGVTQTPKHLITATGQRVTLRCSPRSGDLSVYWYQQSLDQGLQFLIQYYNGEERAKGNILERFSAQQFPDLHSELNLSSLELGDSALYFCASSVGGRSTDTQYFGPGTRLTVL.

The chain combines TRBV29-1 with TRBJ2-1, with 10 bases lining up with TRBD1. In germline, CDR1 is SQVTM, CDR2 ANQGSEA. The V gene end was trimmed by 7 bases and the J gene end by 9 bases; junction bases not matched to a gene: 15. There are 15 residues in the CDR3. The DNA for the CDR3 is TGCAGCGGCCTACCCCTCGGACAGGGGGATGGTGAGCAGTTCTTC. Amino acid sequence: CSGLPLGQGDGEQFF.

The J gene is TRBJ1-1, the V gene TRBV6-1; unclear D gene. Per germline, CDR1 MNHNS and CDR2 SASEGT. V was cut by 8 bases and J by 0 bases, with 16 bases left in between. The CDR3 runs to 15 residues. CDR3 sequence reads: CASSREPYMNTEAFF. CDR3 DNA sequence: TGTGCCAGCTCGCGGGAACCCTACATGAACACTGAAGCTTTCTTT.

V and J are TRBV2 and TRBJ2-2, with D tentatively TRBD1 (6 bases). V was shortened by 8 bases and J by 5 bases, with 6 bases between the two germline ends. The CDR3 has 11 amino acids. Looked up from germline, CDR1 is SNHLY and CDR2 is FYNNEI. DNA for the CDR3: TGTGCCAGCGGACAGACCGGGGAGCTGTTTTTT. Amino acids: CASGQTGELFF.

V usage is TRBV2 and J usage is TRBJ2-7; 9 bases align to TRBD2. The CDR3 consists of 13 residues. The trim removed 8 bases at V and 0 bases at J, leaving 2 bases unmatched. Germline assignment: CDR1 SNHLY and CDR2 FYNNEI. CDR3 sequence reads: CASWTSDSYEQYF. CDR3 DNA: TGTGCCAGCTGGACTAGCGACTCCTACGAGCAGTACTTC.

The chain recombines TRBV9 with TRBJ2-6; no clear D gene. Deletions cut 0 bases from V and 0 bases from J, with 13 bases between. The germline V gene has CDR1 SGDLS and CDR2 YYNGEE. This CDR3 is built from 18 residues. The CDR3 region has the DNA TGTGCCAGCAGCGTAGGGGAAGACAAATTCTCTGGGGCCAACGTCCTGACTTTC. It codes for CASSVGEDKFSGANVLTF.

This clone occurred once. The chain carries TRBV7-6 and TRBJ2-5, with D perhaps matching TRBD1 (5 bases). V gave up 5 bases and J gave up 2 bases, with 15 bases separating them. This CDR3 region has 15 residues. CDR1 SGHVS and CDR2 FNYEAQ come from the germline V gene. DNA for the CDR3: TGTGCCAGCAGCCCCAGGCTAAGACAGCAAGAGACCCAGTACTTC. This sequence encodes CASSPRLRQQETQYF.

Written as DNA, the CDR3 is TGTGCCAGCAGCCCCTTTGGGGAGGTTCGGTCCACTGAAGCTTTCTTT. Encoded protein: CASSPFGEVRSTEAFF. The chain uses TRBV14 and TRBJ1-1; no firm D call. The CDR3 extends over 16 amino acids. Germline loops: CDR1 SGHDN, CDR2 FVKESK. Between the trimmed V and J ends, which lost 4 bases and 4 bases, there was a span of 19 bases.

This sequence joins TRBV13 and TRBJ2-5, with D unclear. V was clipped by 5 bases and J by 5 bases, with 15 bases between them. The germline V gene has CDR1 PRHDT and CDR2 FYEKMQ (reference sequence). The CDR3 sequence is 14 residues long. CDR3 nucleotide sequence: TGTGCCAGCAGCACGAAGACCTGGGCGGAGACCCAGTACTTC. Amino acid sequence: CASSTKTWAETQYF.

The chain combines TRBV19 with TRBJ2-7, with D perhaps TRBD1 (5 bases). CDR1 is LNHDA and CDR2 is SQIVND in the germline V gene (reference sequence). V lost 1 base and J 1 base, leaving 11 bases between the germline ends. The CDR3 extends over 15 amino acids. The CDR3 here is CASSIGETASYEQYF. CDR3 in DNA: TGTGCCAGTAGTATAGGAGAGACAGCTTCCTACGAGCAGTACTTC.

This sequence joins TRBV21-1 and TRBJ1-1; TRBD1, the table's D call, was not compared with the DNA. TRBV21-1 is marked as a pseudogene. This CDR3 comprises 14 residues. The CDR3 nucleotides are TGTGCCAAATCGACAGGGGGAGGGAACACTGAAGCTTTCTTT. Protein sequence: CAKSTGGGNTEAFF.